Included here is one TCR beta chain sequence, with context. No antigen is known for it. The sample contains more than one DNA sequence encoding this CDR3. V lost 2 bases and J lost 6, with 10 bases in between. Germline V CDR1 and CDR2: SNHLY, FYNNEI. The CDR3 has 13 residues. This record comes from a study of cytomegalovirus exposure and HLA in healthy donors. Study context: Among a few hundred genotyped donors, roughly 81% fell in the Caucasian-associated ancestry cluster. Broader study findings: Reported performance of the classifier showed diagnosis of cytomegalovirus status with high specificity and sensitivity. In a later analysis, DRB1 alleles had the most associated TCRs; HLA-C alleles the fewest. TRBV6-2, TRBV6-3 and some other V segments were excluded as indistinguishable.

This PCR relied on a set of 60 Vbeta primers and 13 Jbeta primers. Assay: immunoSEQ multiplex PCR; the TCRdb copy retains only in-frame clones and omits some. The table includes about 150,000 clones, around 75% detected once. Sequenced input: PBMCs. J is TRBJ1-2 and V is TRBV2; the D gene is possibly TRBD1 (5 bases). The clonotype originates from a male donor in good health and CMV-seronegative. This CDR3 reads CASSEQGRDGYTF. The CDR3 DNA follows: TGTGCCAGCAGTGAACAGGGCCGCGATGGCTACACCTTC.